One sample yielded the 23 T cell receptor beta chains listed below, sequenced in a study of tumor-infiltrating lymphocytes in primary liver carcinoma (dated by TCRdb to 2015 to 2018). Total RNA and DNA were co-extracted from approximately 20-30 mg of bulk tissue with the AllPrep DNA/RNA mini kit, without cell sorting. Sequencing took place on an Illumina HiSeq 2500. TCRbeta-specific cDNA was reverse-transcribed from around 0.45 ug total RNA using a constant-region primer and ProtoScript II reverse transcriptase. The TCRbeta libraries were prepared through three rounds of nested multiplex PCR following a slightly modified ARM-PCR procedure. Each of the first two PCR rounds ran for around 10 cycles using multiplex TRBV1-TRBV30 forward primers together with a Cbeta reverse primer. Using fastp trimming at Q25 and MiXCR clonotype assembly, TCRdb reanalyzed the public sequencing data and kept in-frame beta chains. Rows with a matching CDR3 protein are joined into one entry that keeps the most common DNA and genes. The sample yields 100,000 to 150,000 distinct CDR3 sequences; 55% to 75% were counted once. The ten largest clonotypes hold approximately 10% of the sample.

The sequencing input was liver tumor tissue from sampling region 1. The cell subset or site label of this sample denotes: tumor region T1, superior pole. These receptor sequences come from a woman aged 60-75 years with primary liver carcinoma and hepatitis B virus infection.

Details on this clonotype: Being one base from a much bigger clone, this may be a read error. This chain connects TRBV6-1 to TRBJ2-5; no reliable D call. Germline lookup yields CDR1 MNHNS and CDR2 SASEGT. The CDR3 extends over 15 amino acids. CDR3 coding DNA: TGTACCAGCAGTGAAGCTTCGGCTAGGCAAGGGACCCAGTACTTC. Its protein product is CTSSEASARQGTQYF.

A word on this clonotype: A much larger clone differs by one base, so this may be a read error. The genes are TRBV5-5 and TRBJ1-5; 7 nucleotides line up with TRBD1. The CDR3 totals 16 residues. Per the germline V gene, CDR1 is SGHKS and CDR2 is YYEKEE (reference sequence). The CDR3 DNA reads as TGTGCCAGCAGCCCAACCGGGACAGCCAACAATCAGCCCAAGCATTTT. Amino acids: CASSPTGTANNQPKHF. Drawing the rest from reference TRBV5-5 and TRBJ1-5, the complete variable domain is DAGVTQSPTHLIKTRGQQVTLRCSPISGHKSVSWYQQVLGQGPQFIFQYYEKEERGRGNFPDRFSARQFPNYSSELNVNALLLGDSALYLCASSPTGTANNQPKHFGDGTRLSIL.

This sequence joins TRBV28 and TRBJ2-7, with a tentative D call TRBD2 (5 bases). This CDR3 region has 18 residues. V dropped 5 bases and J dropped 0 bases, with 23 bases sitting between them. CDR1 is MDHEN and CDR2 is SYDVKM in the germline V gene. The DNA of the CDR3 is TGTGCCAGCAGTCTTACGAGTGGGCGACTACCAAGCTCCTACGAGCAGTACTTC. Its protein product is CASSLTSGRLPSSYEQYF.

This clonotype appeared a single time. The chain has TRBV20-1 and TRBJ2-7; TRBD2 aligns across 9 bases. The CDR3 sequence is 14 residues long. V lost 5 bases and J lost 5; bases outside the gene matches: 10. Germline-derived CDR1 and CDR2 are DFQATT and SNEGSKA (reference sequence). The chain's CDR3 is CSAERASGTHEQYF. CDR3 in DNA: TGCAGTGCTGAGCGGGCTAGCGGGACCCACGAGCAGTACTTC.

The rearrangement uses TRBV7-9 and TRBJ2-7; possibly TRBD2 for D (5 bases). V was pared by 0 bases and J by 4 bases, with 25 bases between. The length of the CDR3 is 19 residues. Germline V CDR1 and CDR2: SEHNR, FQNEAQ (reference sequence). The CDR3 sequence: CASSLARVVTPDYPYEQYF. CDR3 sequence (DNA): TGTGCCAGCAGCTTAGCGCGGGTCGTAACTCCCGACTACCCTTACGAGCAGTACTTC.

This rearrangement joins TRBV11-2 to TRBJ2-2; TRBD1 or TRBD2 may be the D gene (7 bases each). The CDR3 spans 15 residues. V lost 5 bases, J lost 11 bases, and 21 bases lay in between. Germline assignment: CDR1 SGHAT and CDR2 FQNNGV. The CDR3 spells CASSARQGGTRELFF. The CDR3 DNA is TGTGCCAGCAGCGCCCGACAGGGAGGGACCCGAGAGCTGTTTTTT.

Concerning this clonotype: This could be a read error, since a much larger clone is one nucleotide away. The chain is built from TRBV5-1 and TRBJ2-5; no firm D call. Between the trimmed V and J ends, which lost 4 bases and 1 base, there was a span of 11 bases. CDR1 and CDR2 (germline): SGHRS, YFSETQ. The CDR3 has 14 amino acids. Written as DNA, the CDR3 is TGCGCCAGCAGCCATTCATCCTTCCAAGAGACCCAGTACTTC. It encodes CASSHSSFQETQYF. Complete variable domain (other parts from reference TRBV5-1 and TRBJ2-5): KAGVTQTPRYLIKTRGQQVTLSCSPISGHRSVSWYQQTPGQGLQFLFEYFSETQRNKGNFPGRFSGRQFSNSRSEMNVSTLELGDSALYLCASSHSSFQETQYFGPGTRLLVL.

This chain uses TRBV7-9 with TRBJ1-1; D is undetermined. Trimming pared 4 bases from V and 11 bases from J, leaving 14 bases between. The CDR3 spans 12 residues. Germline V gene sequence: CDR1 SEHNR, CDR2 FQNEAQ (reference sequence). The CDR3, as DNA: TGTGCCAGCAGCTCATATCAAGGATCGGCTTTCTTT. Its translation is CASSSYQGSAFF.

The chain couples TRBV5-6 to TRBJ1-5; no reliable D call. CDR1 and CDR2 from the germline V gene are SGHDT and YYEEEE. V gave up 0 bases and J gave up 0 bases, with 4 bases separating them. The CDR3 spans 14 residues. The CDR3 region has the DNA TGTGCCAGCAGCTTGGGGAGTAGCAATCAGCCCCAGCATTTT. Amino acids: CASSLGSSNQPQHF.

A word on this clonotype: This likely comes from a read error, as the CDR3 has no conserved phenylalanine or tryptophan at its end. This chain connects TRBV11-3 to TRBJ2-2, with 10 bases matching TRBD2. In germline, CDR1 is SGHNT, CDR2 YENEEA. The CDR3 has 14 amino acids. Unmatched junction bases numbered 7, after V lost 9 bases and J lost 6 bases. CDR3 nucleotides: TGTGCCAGTAGCGGGAGGACGGTCTCCGGGGAGCTGTTTTCT. Amino acids: CASSGRTVSGELFS.

This clonotype was seen many times. This chain uses TRBV5-1 with TRBJ1-2, with D perhaps TRBD1 (5 bases). V was clipped by 0 bases and J by 10 bases, with 16 bases between them. From germline, CDR1 is SGHRS and CDR2 YFSETQ. The CDR3 covers 14 residues. DNA for the CDR3: TGCGCCAGCAGCTTGGTGGGGGGGGACCCCATCTACACCTTC. It encodes CASSLVGGDPIYTF.

Concerning this clonotype itself: This may arise from a read error, as a much more abundant clone is one base away. The chain has TRBV5-1 and TRBJ2-5; the match to TRBD2 covers 12 bases. With V trimmed by 4 bases and J by 8 bases, 12 bases remained unmatched. Per the germline V gene, CDR1 is SGHRS and CDR2 is YFSETQ. The CDR3 loop spans 16 amino acids. The CDR3 sequence is CASSPGLAGRSDTQYF. The CDR3 DNA is TGCGCCAGCAGCCCCGGACTAGCGGGACGGTCAGATACCCAGTACTTC. Variable domain in full (rest from reference TRBV5-1 and TRBJ2-5): KAGVTQTPRYLIKTRGQQVTLSCSPISGHRSVSWYQQTPGQGLQFLFEYFSETQRNKGNFPGRFSGRQFSNSRSEMNVSTLELGDSALYLCASSPGLAGRSDTQYFGPGTRLLVL.

This clonotype was recorded many times. V and J are TRBV12-5 and TRBJ2-3, with TRBD1 identical over 7 bases. Germline loops: CDR1 LGHNT, CDR2 FRNRAP. The ends lost 6 bases at V and 2 bases at J; junction bases unmatched: 2. The CDR3 consists of 13 residues. DNA of the CDR3: TGTGCTAGTGGAGGACAGGTCACAGATACGCAGTATTTT. Its protein product is CASGGQVTDTQYF.

This clonotype has just a few counts. A clone one base away is much larger, so this may be a read error. The rearrangement joins TRBV4-2 to TRBJ1-5; TRBD1 matches 9 bases. The CDR3 totals 16 residues. CDR1 and CDR2 from the germline V gene are LGHNA and YNFKEQ. CDR3 sequence reads: CGSSAWTGEGNQPQHF. CDR3 sequence (DNA): TGTGGCAGCAGCGCCTGGACAGGGGAAGGCAATCAGCCCCAGCATTTT.

The gene calls are TRBV7-8 and TRBJ2-7; D is perhaps TRBD1 (6 bases). This CDR3 contains 13 residues. The V gene's germline CDR1 is SGHVS and CDR2 FQNEAQ. The V and J ends lost 5 bases and 4 bases respectively, with 12 bases between them. The CDR3: CASSRTENYEQYF. The DNA of the CDR3 is TGTGCCAGCAGCAGGACAGAGAATTACGAGCAGTACTTC.

About this clonotype: A junction boundary mismatches the germline segment, possibly from a read error. The chain joins TRBV11-2 to TRBJ2-1, with a weak D call TRBD2 (6 bases). The CDR3 extends over 17 amino acids. Germline V CDR1 and CDR2: SGHAT, FQNNGV. DNA of the CDR3: TGTGCCAACAGCCCCTTCCCCCCCCCCGACCGCGGGGATGAGCAGTTCTTC. Translation gives CANSPFPPPDRGDEQFF.

The rearrangement joins TRBV7-9 to TRBJ2-2; D is perhaps TRBD2 (5 bases). The V gene lost 5 bases and the J gene lost 0 bases, with 16 bases spanning the gap. The germline CDR1 and CDR2 sequences are SEHNR and FQNEAQ (reference sequence). The length of the CDR3 is 17 residues. CDR3 region: CASSPPPGRANTGELFF. CDR3 in DNA: TGTGCCAGCAGCCCCCCGCCGGGGAGAGCGAACACCGGGGAGCTGTTTTTT.

A note on this clonotype: Being one base from a much bigger clone, this may be a read error. The rearrangement links TRBV6-6 to TRBJ1-2; D gene unclear. Germline V gives CDR1 MNHNY, CDR2 SVGAGI (reference sequence). The CDR3 has 12 amino acids. CDR3 residues: CASSYRDYVYTF. The CDR3 nucleotides read TGTGCCAGCAGTTACAGGGATTATGTCTACACCTTC.

This clonotype was observed a single time. The junction departs from germline at one end; a sequencing error may be responsible. V gene TRBV11-2 combines with J gene TRBJ1-1; TRBD1 matches 7 bases. The CDR3 spans 16 residues. The germline V gene encodes CDR1 SGHAT and CDR2 FQNNGV. CDR3 loop: CAGSSGGGAGRTEAFF. As DNA, the CDR3 is TGTGCCGGCAGCTCAGGGGGGGGCGCGGGAAGAACTGAAGCTTTCTTT.

About this clonotype: The CDR3 does not close with the conserved phenylalanine or tryptophan, likely indicating a read error. J is TRBJ2-5 and V is TRBV11-2; D is possibly TRBD2 (5 bases). This CDR3 has 13 residues. V gave up 0 bases and J gave up 7 bases, with 9 bases separating them. Per the germline V gene, CDR1 is SGHAT and CDR2 is FQNNGV. The CDR3 nucleotides are TGTGCCAGCAGCTTAGAATTCGAGGGGACCCAGTACTTA. Amino acids: CASSLEFEGTQYL.

This chain links TRBV11-2 with TRBJ2-1, with D hard to call. The CDR3 extends over 15 amino acids. Germline-derived CDR1 and CDR2 are SGHAT and FQNNGV. CDR3: CAGSLPRLWDNEQFF. As DNA, the CDR3 is TGTGCGGGCAGCTTGCCGAGATTATGGGACAATGAGCAGTTCTTC.

With respect to this clonotype: A junction end diverges from the germline sequence, so it may reflect a read error. The gene calls are TRBV7-9 and TRBJ2-1; tentative D call: TRBD1 (5 bases). This CDR3 is 13 amino acids long. Germline lookup yields CDR1 SEHNR and CDR2 FQNEAQ (reference sequence). This CDR3 reads CASSRDSYNERFF. The CDR3 nucleotides are TGTGCCAGCAGCCGCGACAGTTACAATGAGCGGTTCTTC.

This clonotype was counted only a few times. The chain carries TRBV20-1 and TRBJ1-1; D not certain. Germline-derived CDR1 and CDR2 are DFQATT and SNEGSKA (reference sequence). The CDR3 runs to 13 residues. V shed 3 bases and J shed 1 base, with 9 bases lying between them. Here the CDR3 DNA reads TGCAGTGCTAGTCGTGGAGCGAACACTGAAGCTTTCTTT. Translation gives CSASRGANTEAFF.